This note documents a single TCR beta chain sequence. Clones were read by immunoSEQ multiplex PCR, and TCRdb kept only the in-frame ones, dropping some. Among 50,000 to 65,000 clones listed, approximately 88% were seen once. The sample comes from a study of T cell changes during pregnancy in multiple sclerosis. The junction had 3 bases not matched to a gene; V was cut back by 5 bases and J by 4 bases. Germline-derived CDR1 and CDR2 are SGHTA and FQGNSA. The CDR3 is 13 amino acids. The source of this sequence is a female donor with multiple sclerosis, enrolled in a pregnancy study. The sequencing used peripheral blood, collected in the first trimester of pregnancy. The J gene is TRBJ2-3, the V gene TRBV7-2, with 7 bases lining up with TRBD1. The CDR3: CASSTQGADTQYF. CDR3 coding DNA: TGTGCCAGCAGCACCCAGGGGGCAGATACGCAGTATTTT.